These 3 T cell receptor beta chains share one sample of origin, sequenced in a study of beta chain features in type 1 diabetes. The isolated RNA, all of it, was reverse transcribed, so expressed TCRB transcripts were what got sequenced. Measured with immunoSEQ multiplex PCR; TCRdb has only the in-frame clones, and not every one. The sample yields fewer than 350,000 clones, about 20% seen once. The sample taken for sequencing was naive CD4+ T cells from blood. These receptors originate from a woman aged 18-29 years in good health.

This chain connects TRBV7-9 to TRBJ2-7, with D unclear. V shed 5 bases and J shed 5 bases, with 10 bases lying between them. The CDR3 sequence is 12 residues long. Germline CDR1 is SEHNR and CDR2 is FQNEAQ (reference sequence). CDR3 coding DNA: TGTGCCAGCAGCCTCAGAGACAACGAGCAGTACTTC. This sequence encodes CASSLRDNEQYF.

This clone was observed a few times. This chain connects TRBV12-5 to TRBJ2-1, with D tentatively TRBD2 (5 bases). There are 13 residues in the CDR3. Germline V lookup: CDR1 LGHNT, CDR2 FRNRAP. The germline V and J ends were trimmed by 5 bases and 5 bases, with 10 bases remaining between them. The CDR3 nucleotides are TGTGCTAGTGGTCGGACTGCTCACAATGAGCAGTTCTTC. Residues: CASGRTAHNEQFF.

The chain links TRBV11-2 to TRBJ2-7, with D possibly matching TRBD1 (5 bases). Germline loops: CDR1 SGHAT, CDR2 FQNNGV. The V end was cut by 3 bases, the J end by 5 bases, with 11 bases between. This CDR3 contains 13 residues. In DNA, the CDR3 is TGTGCCAGCAGCTTCAACCTAGGGGACGAGCAGTACTTC. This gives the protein CASSFNLGDEQYF.